This T cell receptor beta chain stems from a study of T cells in Graves' hyperthyroidism and ophthalmopathy. Study-level points and caveats: Peripheral blood also featured most of the thyroid clonotypes expanded above 0.001.

Trimming pared 1 base from V and 4 bases from J, leaving 10 bases between. The CDR3 totals 15 residues. Germline values: CDR1 SGHAT, CDR2 FQNNGV. Graves' hyperthyroidism showing no ophthalmopathy progression within 18 months was considered stable. Uncontrolled infection, other autoimmune disease, pregnancy or lactation excluded patients. Diagnosing involved the use of clinical symptoms, serum thyroxine and TRAb, thyroid ultrasound and orbital computed tomography. This clonotype turned up a few times. The antigen remains undetermined. Using RNA transcripts as the source, TCR beta CDR3 regions were amplified. When the TCR CDR3 underwent first-round RT-PCR, the HTBI primer set was used. TCRdb re-called the multiplex PCR reads with MiXCR, one entry per CDR3 protein. The repertoire includes under 550,000 distinct CDR3 sequences, roughly 13% of them detected once, and roughly 4.8% sits in the top ten.

The chain employs TRBV11-2 and TRBJ2-2; tentatively, D is TRBD1 or TRBD2 (6 bases each). This clonotype was obtained from a woman aged 18-35 years with Graves' hyperthyroidism. Sequencing was done on a sample of blood. CDR3 DNA sequence: TGTGCCAGCAGCTTAGCGGGGGCATTCACCGGGGAGCTGTTTTTT. This gives the protein CASSLAGAFTGELFF. The complete variable domain, with remaining parts taken from reference TRBV11-2 and TRBJ2-2, reads EAGVAQSPRYKIIEKRQSVAFWCNPISGHATLYWYQQILGQGPKLLIQFQNNGVVDDSQLPKDRFSAERLKGVDSTLKIQPAKLEDSAVYLCASSLAGAFTGELFFGEGSRLTVL.